These 15 T cell receptor beta chains came from one sample sequenced in a study of blood T cell repertoires in COVID-19. The assay was immunoSEQ multiplex PCR, and TCRdb's table has in-frame clones only and misses some. The sample carries over 60,000 clones, around 85% recorded once. Sequencing was performed on peripheral blood. These receptors were collected from a man aged 40-50 years with acute or convalescent COVID-19.

The chain carries TRBV6-6 and TRBJ2-5; D might be TRBD2 (5 bases). Trimming shortened V by 0 bases and J by 4 bases, and 12 bases separated the two germline ends. The germline CDR1 and CDR2 sequences are MNHNY and SVGAGI (reference sequence). The CDR3 consists of 15 residues. The CDR3 DNA reads TGTGCCAGCAGTTACTCCCCACTAGTCCGAGAGACCCAGTACTTC. It yields the protein CASSYSPLVRETQYF.

The chain couples TRBV21-1 to TRBJ1-5. TRBV21-1 is listed as a pseudogene. The CDR3 contains 12 residues. CDR3 nucleotides: TGTGCCAGCAATTTATCCGATCAGCCCCAGCATTTT. This sequence encodes CASNLSDQPQHF.

This clone came up many times. The chain joins TRBV2 to TRBJ1-5, with 7 bases aligning to TRBD1. V lost 6 bases and J lost 0; bases outside the gene matches: 8. This CDR3 is built from 16 residues. The germline CDR1 and CDR2 sequences are SNHLY and FYNNEI. The CDR3 nucleotides read TGTGCCAGCAGACAAGGGACAGAATATAGCAATCAGCCCCAGCATTTT. It encodes CASRQGTEYSNQPQHF.

The chain uses TRBV30 and TRBJ1-1; D may be TRBD1 (5 bases). Germline CDR1 GTSNPN, CDR2 SVGIG (reference sequence). V was shortened by 2 bases and J by 3 bases, with 7 bases between the two germline ends. The CDR3 contains 12 residues. The CDR3 region is CAWSRGYTEAFF. In nucleotides, the CDR3 is TGTGCCTGGAGTCGGGGGTACACTGAAGCTTTCTTT.

The rearrangement uses TRBV24-1 and TRBJ1-4; 7 bases are shared with TRBD1. From germline, CDR1 is KGHDR and CDR2 SFDVKD. With 3 bases clipped from V and 8 bases from J, the junction kept 8 bases outside the gene matches. This CDR3 is built from 15 residues. The CDR3 reads CATSDGAGGLEKLFF. The CDR3 DNA sequence: TGTGCCACCAGTGATGGGGCAGGGGGTCTAGAAAAACTGTTTTTT.

V and J are TRBV11-3 and TRBJ1-2; 9 nucleotides line up with TRBD1. From germline, CDR1 is SGHNT and CDR2 YENEEA. V lost 2 bases and J lost 6; bases outside the gene matches: 10. This CDR3 comprises 16 residues. The CDR3 DNA is TGTGCCAGCAGCTTAAGGGACAGGGAGCGTTCTGATGGCTACACCTTC. Its translation is CASSLRDRERSDGYTF.

This clone occurred a few times. The V gene is TRBV30, the J gene TRBJ1-1; 7 bases are a match to TRBD1. The CDR3 has 13 amino acids. In germline, CDR1 is GTSNPN, CDR2 SVGIG (reference sequence). Losses at the gene ends were 1 base for V and 6 bases for J; bases not matched to a gene: 5. CDR3 sequence: CAWSGQGVAEAFF. The CDR3 nucleotides read TGTGCCTGGAGTGGGCAGGGGGTCGCTGAAGCTTTCTTT.

V and J are TRBV5-8 and TRBJ2-5, with D possibly matching TRBD1 (6 bases). This CDR3 is 15 amino acids long. V was pared by 0 bases and J by 0 bases, with 9 bases between. CDR1 and CDR2 (germline): SGHTS, YDEGEE. As DNA, the CDR3 is TGTGCCAGCAGCTTGGGACAGGAAAACCAAGAGACCCAGTACTTC. It codes for CASSLGQENQETQYF. Full variable domain (missing parts from reference TRBV5-8 and TRBJ2-5): EAGVTQSPTHLIKTRGQQATLRCSPISGHTSVYWYQQALGLGLQFLLWYDEGEERNRGNFPPRFSGRQFPNYSSELNVNALELEDSALYLCASSLGQENQETQYFGPGTRLLVL.

The chain couples TRBV30 to TRBJ1-2, with 8 nucleotides matching TRBD1. The CDR3 extends over 13 amino acids. Per the germline V gene, CDR1 is GTSNPN and CDR2 is SVGIG (reference sequence). After removal of 4 bases from V and 7 bases from J, the junction contained 8 bases not matched to a gene. The CDR3 sequence is CAWNRGTEGGYTF. DNA of the CDR3: TGTGCCTGGAACAGGGGGACAGAGGGTGGCTACACCTTC.

The V call is TRBV18, the J call TRBJ1-1, with 7 bases that match TRBD1. This CDR3 is 15 amino acids long. Germline V lookup: CDR1 KGHSH, CDR2 LQKENI. Trimming at V came to 6 bases and at J to 0 bases, leaving 7 bases not matched to a gene. The CDR3 bases are TGTGCCAGCTCCCAAAGGGACAGCATGAACACTGAAGCTTTCTTT. This sequence encodes CASSQRDSMNTEAFF. Combining the CDR3 with reference TRBV18 and TRBJ1-1 gives the whole variable domain NAGVMQNPRHLVRRRGQEARLRCSPMKGHSHVYWYRQLPEEGLKFMVYLQKENIIDESGMPKERFSAEFPKEGPSILRIQQVVRGDSAAYFCASSQRDSMNTEAFFGQGTRLTVV.

The chain couples TRBV30 to TRBJ1-6; possible D gene TRBD1, 6 bases. Trimming left V 6 bases short and J 9 bases short, with 15 bases between. Germline CDR1 reads GTSNPN; CDR2 reads SVGIG (reference sequence). This CDR3 has 13 residues. The CDR3 DNA reads TGTGCCTGTGCAAGGGGGGGCAGTTCACCCCTCCACTTT. Amino acid sequence: CACARGGSSPLHF.

J is TRBJ2-4 and V is TRBV4-2; 7 nucleotides align to TRBD2. Germline trimming cut 0 bases from V and 8 bases from J; bases unmatched to any gene: 10. The CDR3 is 16 amino acids. From germline, CDR1 is LGHNA and CDR2 YNFKEQ. The CDR3 region is CASSQDGLGLSYIQYF. CDR3 sequence (DNA): TGTGCCAGCAGCCAAGACGGACTAGGCCTTTCGTACATTCAGTACTTC.

This sequence joins TRBV2 and TRBJ2-2; D may be TRBD1 (6 bases). V gave up 6 bases and J gave up 7 bases, with 12 bases separating them. This CDR3 contains 13 residues. Germline values: CDR1 SNHLY, CDR2 FYNNEI. CDR3 bases: TGTGCCAGCAGGGTTGGACAGAACGGGGAGCTGTTTTTT. This codes for CASRVGQNGELFF. The full variable domain, with the rest looked up from reference TRBV2 and TRBJ2-2, is EPEVTQTPSHQVTQMGQEVILRCVPISNHLYFYWYRQILGQKVEFLVSFYNNEISEKSEIFDDQFSVERPDGSNFTLKIRSTKLEDSAMYFCASRVGQNGELFFGEGSRLTVL.

This chain links TRBV9 with TRBJ2-6, with TRBD1 identical over 9 bases. V was clipped by 1 base and J by 4 bases; unmatched bases: 6. CDR3 size: 17 residues. Looked up from germline, CDR1 is SGDLS and CDR2 is YYNGEE. In DNA, the CDR3 is TGTGCCAGCAGCGTATGGGGACAGGGCCGAGGGGCCAACGTCCTGACTTTC. It translates to CASSVWGQGRGANVLTF. Using reference TRBV9 and TRBJ2-6 for the parts outside the CDR3, the full variable domain is DSGVTQTPKHLITATGQRVTLRCSPRSGDLSVYWYQQSLDQGLQFLIQYYNGEERAKGNILERFSAQQFPDLHSELNLSSLELGDSALYFCASSVWGQGRGANVLTFGAGSRLTVL.

V and J are TRBV30 and TRBJ2-3; 11 bases are a match to TRBD2. Unmatched junction bases numbered 3, after V lost 1 base and J lost 3 bases. The CDR3 contains 15 residues. Germline-derived CDR1 and CDR2 are GTSNPN and SVGIG (reference sequence). The CDR3 bases are TGTGCCTGGAGTGGACTAGCGGGGATTACAGATACGCAGTATTTT. It specifies CAWSGLAGITDTQYF.